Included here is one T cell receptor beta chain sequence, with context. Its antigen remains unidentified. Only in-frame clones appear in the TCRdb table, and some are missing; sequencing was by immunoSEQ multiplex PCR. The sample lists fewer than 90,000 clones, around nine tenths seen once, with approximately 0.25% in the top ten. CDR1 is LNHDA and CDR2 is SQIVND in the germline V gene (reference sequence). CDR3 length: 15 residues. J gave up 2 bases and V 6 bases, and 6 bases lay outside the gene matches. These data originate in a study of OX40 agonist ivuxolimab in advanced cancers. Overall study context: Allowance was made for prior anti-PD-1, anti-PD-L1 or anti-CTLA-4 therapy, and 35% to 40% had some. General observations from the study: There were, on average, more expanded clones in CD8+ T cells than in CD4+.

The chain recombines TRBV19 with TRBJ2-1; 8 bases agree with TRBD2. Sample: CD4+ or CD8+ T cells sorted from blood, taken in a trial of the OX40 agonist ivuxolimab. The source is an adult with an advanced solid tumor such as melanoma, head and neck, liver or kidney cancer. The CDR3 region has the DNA TGTGCCAGTAGGTCAGCGGGAGTGGCCTACAATGAGCAGTTCTTC. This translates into CASRSAGVAYNEQFF.